The 13 T cell receptor beta chains in this list originate from one sample, sequenced in a study of PD-L1 blockade in urothelial cancer. TCRdb's copy holds only in-frame clones and misses some; the assay was immunoSEQ multiplex PCR. The sample has roughly 60,000 clones, more than 65% seen once. The sample was PBMCs, taken around atezolizumab (anti-PD-L1) treatment. The receptor source for this set is a man in his 70s with urothelial cancer.

The V gene is TRBV6-1, the J gene TRBJ1-2; maybe TRBD1 (6 bases). The CDR3 loop spans 13 amino acids. V was clipped by 3 bases and J by 7 bases, with 12 bases between them. The germline V gene encodes CDR1 MNHNS and CDR2 SASEGT. In DNA form, the CDR3 reads TGTGCCAGCAGTGAGTTGGGGGCTGGTGGCTACACCTTC. The encoded protein is CASSELGAGGYTF.

This clone was observed a single time. The rearrangement links TRBV18 to TRBJ2-3; D is possibly TRBD2 (6 bases). Between the trimmed V and J ends, which lost 2 bases and 0 bases, there was a span of 12 bases. CDR3 length equals 16 residues. Per germline, CDR1 KGHSH and CDR2 LQKENI. Here the CDR3 reads CASSPRDSLSTDTQYF. The CDR3 bases are TGTGCCAGCTCACCAAGGGACTCCTTGAGCACAGATACGCAGTATTTT.

The rearrangement links TRBV4-2 to TRBJ1-2; 8 nucleotides match TRBD1. The germline CDR1 and CDR2 sequences are LGHNA and YNFKEQ. The CDR3 totals 16 residues. Germline trimming cut 1 base from V and 5 bases from J; bases unmatched to any gene: 9. The CDR3 DNA is TGTGCCAGCAGCCAAGGGCCAGGGGGCGGAGGGTATGGCTACACCTTC. Amino acid sequence: CASSQGPGGGGYGYTF.

The chain is built from TRBV29-1 and TRBJ2-7; weak D call: TRBD2 (6 bases). This CDR3 comprises 15 residues. Trimming took 5 bases from V and 3 from J, leaving 20 bases between them. CDR1 is SQVTM and CDR2 is ANQGSEA in the germline V gene. The CDR3 region is CSVFDWGTDNYEQYF. CDR3 DNA sequence: TGCAGCGTTTTCGATTGGGGGACTGACAACTACGAGCAGTACTTC.

The V gene is TRBV2, the J gene TRBJ2-7, with 8 bases matching TRBD1. V was clipped by 7 bases and J by 0 bases; unmatched bases: 8. Looked up from germline, CDR1 is SNHLY and CDR2 is FYNNEI. The CDR3 is 15 amino acids. The chain's CDR3 is CASKSRTGISYEQYF. DNA of the CDR3: TGTGCCAGCAAATCCCGGACAGGGATCTCCTACGAGCAGTACTTC.

The CDR3 here is CASSSRLSYNEQFF. DNA of the CDR3: TGTGCCAGCAGCTCCCGACTGTCCTACAATGAGCAGTTCTTC. This chain uses TRBV21-1 with TRBJ2-1; the table calls TRBD2, which could not be checked here. TRBV21-1 counts as a pseudogene. The CDR3 length is 14 residues.

The genes are TRBV19 and TRBJ2-1, with 10 bases identical to TRBD2. The CDR3 sequence is 17 residues long. The ends lost 3 bases at V and 1 base at J; junction bases unmatched: 6. The germline CDR1 and CDR2 sequences are LNHDA and SQIVND (reference sequence). This chain's CDR3 is CASSIVPSGSSYNEQFF. CDR3 nucleotides: TGTGCCAGTAGTATTGTTCCTAGCGGGAGTTCCTACAATGAGCAGTTCTTC.

The chain carries TRBV11-2 and TRBJ2-7; TRBD2 matches 12 bases. The CDR3 has 15 residues. J gave up 2 bases and V 5 bases, and 4 bases lay outside the gene matches. Germline CDR1 and CDR2: SGHAT and FQNNGV. For the CDR3, the DNA is TGTGCCAGCAGCCCGACTAGCGGGAGCCCCTACGAGCAGTACTTC. Residues: CASSPTSGSPYEQYF.

This chain links TRBV29-1 with TRBJ2-1; 11 nucleotides align to TRBD2. After removal of 7 bases from V and 0 bases from J, the junction contained 5 bases not matched to a gene. The CDR3 extends over 15 amino acids. Germline V gene data show CDR1 as SQVTM and CDR2 as ANQGSEA. The CDR3 spells CSAETSGVSYNEQFF. For the CDR3, the DNA is TGCAGCGCGGAGACTAGCGGGGTCTCCTACAATGAGCAGTTCTTC.

The gene calls are TRBV19 and TRBJ1-5; D unclear. V was pared by 1 base and J by 5 bases, with 12 bases between. The CDR3 is made up of 15 amino acids. Per germline, CDR1 LNHDA and CDR2 SQIVND (reference sequence). CDR3 protein: CASSIGRQAHQPQHF. The CDR3 DNA reads as TGTGCCAGTAGTATAGGTAGGCAGGCGCATCAGCCCCAGCATTTT.

This clone was found once. The chain links TRBV4-2 to TRBJ2-1; maybe TRBD2 (5 bases). The CDR3 length is 16 residues. Trimming shortened V by 1 base and J by 9 bases, and 19 bases separated the two germline ends. CDR1 and CDR2 (germline): LGHNA, YNFKEQ. The CDR3 loop reads CASSQVNEGASSEQFF. The CDR3 DNA sequence: TGTGCCAGCAGCCAAGTCAACGAGGGAGCTTCAAGTGAGCAGTTCTTC.

The chain employs TRBV4-1 and TRBJ2-1, with D possibly TRBD2 on 7 matching bases. V lost 0 bases and J 3 bases, leaving 12 bases between the germline ends. CDR1 MGHRA and CDR2 YSYEKL come from the germline V gene. CDR3 length: 16 residues. This chain's CDR3 is CASSQEGGHNYNEQFF. The CDR3 DNA is TGCGCCAGCAGCCAAGAGGGGGGGCATAACTACAATGAGCAGTTCTTC.

The chain combines TRBV4-2 with TRBJ2-1; 7 bases agree with TRBD2. The CDR3 consists of 16 residues. Germline lookup yields CDR1 LGHNA and CDR2 YNFKEQ. Trimming cost V 1 base and J 4 bases; bases outside gene matches: 7. The CDR3: CASSQVRAGVYNEQFF. The CDR3 DNA is TGTGCCAGCAGCCAAGTTAGGGCGGGAGTTTACAATGAGCAGTTCTTC.